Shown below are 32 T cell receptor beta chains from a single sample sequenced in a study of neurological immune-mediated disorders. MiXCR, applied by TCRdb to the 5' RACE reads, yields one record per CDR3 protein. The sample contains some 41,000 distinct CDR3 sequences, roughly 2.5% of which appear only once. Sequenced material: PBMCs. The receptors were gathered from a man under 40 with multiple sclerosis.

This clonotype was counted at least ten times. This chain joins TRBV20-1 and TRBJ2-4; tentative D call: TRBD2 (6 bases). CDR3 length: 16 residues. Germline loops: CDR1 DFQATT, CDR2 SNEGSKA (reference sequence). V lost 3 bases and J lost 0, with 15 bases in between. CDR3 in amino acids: CSASGGRLLAKNIQYF. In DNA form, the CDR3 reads TGCAGTGCTAGCGGAGGGCGCCTCTTAGCCAAAAACATTCAGTACTTC.

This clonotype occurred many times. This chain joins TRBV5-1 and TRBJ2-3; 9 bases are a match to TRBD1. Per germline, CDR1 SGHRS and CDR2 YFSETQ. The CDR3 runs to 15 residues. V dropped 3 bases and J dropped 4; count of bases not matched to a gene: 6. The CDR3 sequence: CASSWGQGRADTQYF. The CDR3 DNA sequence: TGCGCCAGCAGCTGGGGACAGGGTCGGGCAGATACGCAGTATTTT.

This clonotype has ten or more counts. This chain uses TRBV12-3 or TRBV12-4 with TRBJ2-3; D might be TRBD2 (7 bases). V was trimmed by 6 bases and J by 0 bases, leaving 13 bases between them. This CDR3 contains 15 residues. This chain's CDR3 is CASSQGGGSTDTQYF. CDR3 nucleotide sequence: TGTGCCAGCAGCCAGGGAGGGGGGAGCACAGATACGCAGTATTTT.

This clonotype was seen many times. CDR3 in amino acids: CSATPPTSGSGTDTQYF. The CDR3 DNA reads TGCAGTGCTACACCCCCGACTAGCGGGAGTGGGACAGATACGCAGTATTTT. The chain recombines TRBV20-1 with TRBJ2-3, with 12 bases aligning to TRBD2. The CDR3 runs to 17 residues. V was clipped by 4 bases and J by 3 bases; unmatched bases: 11. The germline V gene has CDR1 DFQATT and CDR2 SNEGSKA (reference sequence).

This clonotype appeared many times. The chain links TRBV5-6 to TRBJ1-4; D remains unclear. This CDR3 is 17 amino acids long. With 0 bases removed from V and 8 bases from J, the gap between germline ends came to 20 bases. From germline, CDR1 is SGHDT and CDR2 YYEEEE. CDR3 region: CASSLVDSESRGEKLFF. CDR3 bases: TGTGCCAGCAGCTTGGTGGATTCGGAGAGCCGCGGCGAAAAACTGTTTTTT.

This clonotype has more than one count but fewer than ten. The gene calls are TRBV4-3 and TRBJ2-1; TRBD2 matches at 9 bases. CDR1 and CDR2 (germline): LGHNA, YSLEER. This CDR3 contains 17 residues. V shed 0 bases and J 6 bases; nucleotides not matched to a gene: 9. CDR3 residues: CASSQDGRASGTNEQFF. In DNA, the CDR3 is TGCGCCAGCAGCCAAGATGGACGAGCTAGCGGGACCAATGAGCAGTTCTTC.

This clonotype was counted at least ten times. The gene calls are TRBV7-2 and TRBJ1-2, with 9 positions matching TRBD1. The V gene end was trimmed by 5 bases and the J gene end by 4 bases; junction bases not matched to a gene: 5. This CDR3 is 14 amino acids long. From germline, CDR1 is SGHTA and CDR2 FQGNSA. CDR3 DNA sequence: TGTGCCAGCAGCCGGACAGGGGAAAGCTATGGCTACACCTTC. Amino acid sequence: CASSRTGESYGYTF.

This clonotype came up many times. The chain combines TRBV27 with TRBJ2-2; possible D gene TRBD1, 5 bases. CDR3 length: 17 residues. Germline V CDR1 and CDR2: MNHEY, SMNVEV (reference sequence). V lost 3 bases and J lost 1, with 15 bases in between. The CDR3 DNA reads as TGTGCCAGCAGTTTCGATCCGAGCAGGGTGAACACCGGGGAGCTGTTTTTT. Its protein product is CASSFDPSRVNTGELFF.

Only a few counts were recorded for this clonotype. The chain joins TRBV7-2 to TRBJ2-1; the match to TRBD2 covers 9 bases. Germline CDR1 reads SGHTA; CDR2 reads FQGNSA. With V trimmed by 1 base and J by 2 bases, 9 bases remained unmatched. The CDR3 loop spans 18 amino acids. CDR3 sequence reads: CASSLDSGGLATYNEQFF. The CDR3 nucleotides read TGTGCCAGCAGCTTAGACTCAGGGGGACTAGCCACCTACAATGAGCAGTTCTTC.

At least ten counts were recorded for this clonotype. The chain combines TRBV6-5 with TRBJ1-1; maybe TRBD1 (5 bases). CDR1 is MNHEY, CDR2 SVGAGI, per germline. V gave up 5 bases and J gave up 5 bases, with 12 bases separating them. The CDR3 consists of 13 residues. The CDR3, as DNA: TGTGCCAGCAGTGGGGGTTGGGAGACTGAAGCTTTCTTT. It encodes CASSGGWETEAFF.

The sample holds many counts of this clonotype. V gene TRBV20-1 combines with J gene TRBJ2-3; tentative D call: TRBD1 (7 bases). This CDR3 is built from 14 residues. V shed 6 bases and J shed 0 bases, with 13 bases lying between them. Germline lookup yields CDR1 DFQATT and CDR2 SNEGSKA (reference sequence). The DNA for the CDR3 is TGCAGTGCCGCGGGACAGCCTAGCACAGATACGCAGTATTTT. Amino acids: CSAAGQPSTDTQYF.

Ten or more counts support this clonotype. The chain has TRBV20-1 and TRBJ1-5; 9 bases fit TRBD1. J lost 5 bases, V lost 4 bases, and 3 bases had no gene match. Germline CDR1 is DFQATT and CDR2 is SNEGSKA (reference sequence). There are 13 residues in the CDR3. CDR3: CSAITGGYQPQHF. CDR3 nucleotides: TGCAGTGCTATTACAGGGGGCTATCAGCCCCAGCATTTT.

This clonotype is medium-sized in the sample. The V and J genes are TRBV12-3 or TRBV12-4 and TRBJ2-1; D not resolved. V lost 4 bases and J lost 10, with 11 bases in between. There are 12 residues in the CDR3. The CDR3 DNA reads TGTGCCAGCAGTTATAAGGGAAACGAGCAGTTCTTC. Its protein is CASSYKGNEQFF.

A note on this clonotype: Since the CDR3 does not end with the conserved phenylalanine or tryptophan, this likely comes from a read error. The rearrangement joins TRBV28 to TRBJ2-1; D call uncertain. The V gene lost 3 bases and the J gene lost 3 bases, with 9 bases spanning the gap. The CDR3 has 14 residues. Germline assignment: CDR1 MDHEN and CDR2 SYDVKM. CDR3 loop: CASSFLDIYNEQFN. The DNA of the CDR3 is TGTGCCAGCAGTTTTTTAGACATCTACAATGAGCAGTTCAAC.

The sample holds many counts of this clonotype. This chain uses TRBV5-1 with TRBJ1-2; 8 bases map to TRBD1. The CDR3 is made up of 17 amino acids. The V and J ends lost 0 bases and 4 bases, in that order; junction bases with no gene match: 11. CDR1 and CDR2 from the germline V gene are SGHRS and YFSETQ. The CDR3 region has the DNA TGCGCCAGCAGCTTGGCGGTGACAGGGGAGAGTGGCTATGGCTACACCTTC. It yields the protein CASSLAVTGESGYGYTF.

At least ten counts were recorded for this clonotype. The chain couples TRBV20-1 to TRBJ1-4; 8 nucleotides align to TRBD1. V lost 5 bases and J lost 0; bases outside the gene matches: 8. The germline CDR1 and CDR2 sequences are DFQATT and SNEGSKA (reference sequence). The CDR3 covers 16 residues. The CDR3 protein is CSAQGTGQSTNEKLFF. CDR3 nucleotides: TGCAGTGCTCAAGGGACAGGACAGTCAACTAATGAAAAACTGTTTTTT.

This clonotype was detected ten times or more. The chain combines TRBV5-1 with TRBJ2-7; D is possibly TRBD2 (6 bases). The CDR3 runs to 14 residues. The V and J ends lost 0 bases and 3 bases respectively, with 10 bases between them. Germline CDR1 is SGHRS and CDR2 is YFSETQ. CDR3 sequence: CASSLGGGIYEQYF. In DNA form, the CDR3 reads TGCGCCAGCAGCTTGGGGGGAGGTATCTACGAGCAGTACTTC.

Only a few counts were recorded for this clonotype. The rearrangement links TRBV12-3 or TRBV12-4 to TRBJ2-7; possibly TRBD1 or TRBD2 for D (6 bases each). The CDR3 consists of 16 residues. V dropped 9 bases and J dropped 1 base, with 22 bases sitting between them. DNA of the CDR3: TGTGCCAGTGAAAGGGGTGTGGGGGGCGGGTCCTACGAGCAGTACTTC. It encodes CASERGVGGGSYEQYF.

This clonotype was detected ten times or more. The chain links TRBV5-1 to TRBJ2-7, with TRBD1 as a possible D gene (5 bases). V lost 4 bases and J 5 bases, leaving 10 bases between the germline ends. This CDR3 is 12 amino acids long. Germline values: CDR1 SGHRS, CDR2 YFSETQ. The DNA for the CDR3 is TGCGCCAGCAGCCTCTCAGGGAACGAGCAGTACTTC. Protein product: CASSLSGNEQYF.

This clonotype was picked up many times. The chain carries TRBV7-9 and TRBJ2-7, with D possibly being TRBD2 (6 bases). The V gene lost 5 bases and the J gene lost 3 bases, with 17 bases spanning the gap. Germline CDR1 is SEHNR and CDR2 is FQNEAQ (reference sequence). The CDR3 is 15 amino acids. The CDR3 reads CASSTDRWGDYEQYF. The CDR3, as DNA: TGTGCCAGCAGCACAGACAGATGGGGGGACTACGAGCAGTACTTC.

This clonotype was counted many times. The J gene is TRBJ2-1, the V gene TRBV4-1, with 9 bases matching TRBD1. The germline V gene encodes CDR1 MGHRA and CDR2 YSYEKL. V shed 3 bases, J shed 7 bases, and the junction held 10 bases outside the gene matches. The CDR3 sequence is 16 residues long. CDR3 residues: CASSHRTRDRANEQFF. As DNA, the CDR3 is TGCGCCAGCAGCCACCGGACTCGGGACAGGGCTAATGAGCAGTTCTTC.

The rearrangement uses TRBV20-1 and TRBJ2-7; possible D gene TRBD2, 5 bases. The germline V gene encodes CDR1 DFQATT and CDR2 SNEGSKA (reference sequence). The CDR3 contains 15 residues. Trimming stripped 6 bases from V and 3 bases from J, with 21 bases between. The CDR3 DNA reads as TGCAGTGCCAATGACCGTGGGAGTCGCGGCTACGAGCAGTACTTC. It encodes CSANDRGSRGYEQYF.

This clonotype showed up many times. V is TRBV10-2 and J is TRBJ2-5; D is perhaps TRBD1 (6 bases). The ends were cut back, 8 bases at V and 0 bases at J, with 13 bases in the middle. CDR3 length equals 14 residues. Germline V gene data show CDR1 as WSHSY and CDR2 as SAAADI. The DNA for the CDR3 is TGCGCCAGCCGATACCAGGGGAACCAAGAGACCCAGTACTTC. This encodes CASRYQGNQETQYF.

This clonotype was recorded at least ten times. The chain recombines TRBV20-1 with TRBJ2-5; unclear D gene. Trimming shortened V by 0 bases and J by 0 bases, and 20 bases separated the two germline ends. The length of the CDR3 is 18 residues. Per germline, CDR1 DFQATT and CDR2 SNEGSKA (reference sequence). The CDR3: CSARDYLSEDTYQETQYF. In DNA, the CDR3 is TGCAGTGCTAGAGATTACCTTTCGGAAGACACCTACCAAGAGACCCAGTACTTC.

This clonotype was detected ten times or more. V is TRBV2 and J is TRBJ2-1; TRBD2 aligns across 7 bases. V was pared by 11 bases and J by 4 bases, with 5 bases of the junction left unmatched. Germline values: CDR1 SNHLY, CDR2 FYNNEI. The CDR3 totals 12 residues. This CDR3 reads CAGRDGYNEQFF. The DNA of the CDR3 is TGTGCCGGGAGGGACGGGTACAATGAGCAGTTCTTC.

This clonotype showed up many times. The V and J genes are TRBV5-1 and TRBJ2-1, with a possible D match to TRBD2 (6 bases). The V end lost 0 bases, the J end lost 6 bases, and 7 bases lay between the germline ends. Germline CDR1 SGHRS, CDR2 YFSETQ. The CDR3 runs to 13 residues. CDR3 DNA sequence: TGCGCCAGCAGCTTGGTTAGCGGCAATGAGCAGTTCTTC. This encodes CASSLVSGNEQFF.

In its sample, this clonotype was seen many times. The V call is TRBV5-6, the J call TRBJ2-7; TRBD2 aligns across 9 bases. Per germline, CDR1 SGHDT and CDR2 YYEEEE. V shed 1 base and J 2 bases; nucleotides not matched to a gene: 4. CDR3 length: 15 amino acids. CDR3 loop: CASSLWREGAYEQYF. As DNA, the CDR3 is TGTGCCAGCAGCTTGTGGCGGGAGGGGGCCTACGAGCAGTACTTC.

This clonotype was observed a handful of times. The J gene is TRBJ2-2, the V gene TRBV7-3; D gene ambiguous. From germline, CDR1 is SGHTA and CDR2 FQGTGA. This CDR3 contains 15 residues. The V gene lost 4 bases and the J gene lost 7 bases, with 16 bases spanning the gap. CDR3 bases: TGTGCCAGCAGCTGGGGAACCGTGGGGAACGGGGAGCTGTTTTTT. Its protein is CASSWGTVGNGELFF.

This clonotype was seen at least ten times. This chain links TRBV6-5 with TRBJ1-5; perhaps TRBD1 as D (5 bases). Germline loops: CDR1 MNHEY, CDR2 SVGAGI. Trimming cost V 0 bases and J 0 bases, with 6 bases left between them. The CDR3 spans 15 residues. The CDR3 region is CASSYSRGSNQPQHF. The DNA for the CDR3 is TGTGCCAGCAGTTACTCGAGGGGTAGCAATCAGCCCCAGCATTTT.

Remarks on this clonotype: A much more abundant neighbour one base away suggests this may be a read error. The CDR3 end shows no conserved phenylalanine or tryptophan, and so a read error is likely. The CDR3 protein is CASSLEGASSYEQYC. The CDR3, as DNA: TGCGCCAGCAGCTTGGAGGGCGCGAGCTCCTACGAGCAGTACTGC. The chain combines TRBV5-1 with TRBJ2-7; the D is unclear. Deletions cut 0 bases from V and 0 bases from J, with 10 bases between. Germline lookup yields CDR1 SGHRS and CDR2 YFSETQ. The CDR3 consists of 15 residues.

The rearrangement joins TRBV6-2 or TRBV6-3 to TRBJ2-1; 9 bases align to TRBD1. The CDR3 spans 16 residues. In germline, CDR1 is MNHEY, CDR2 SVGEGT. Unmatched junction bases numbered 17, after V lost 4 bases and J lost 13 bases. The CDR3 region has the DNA TGTGCCAGCAGTTTCCACTTCGATCCGGGACAGGGTGAACAGTTCTTC. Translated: CASSFHFDPGQGEQFF.

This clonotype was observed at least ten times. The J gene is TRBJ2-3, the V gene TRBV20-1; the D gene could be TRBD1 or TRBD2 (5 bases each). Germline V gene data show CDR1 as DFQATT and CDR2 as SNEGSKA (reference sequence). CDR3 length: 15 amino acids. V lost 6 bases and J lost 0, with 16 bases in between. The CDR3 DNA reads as TGCAGTGCCAGGGTCCCTCTAGCTAGCACAGATACGCAGTATTTT. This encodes CSARVPLASTDTQYF.